This T cell receptor (beta chain) was found in a study of blood T cell repertoires in COVID-19. Study at large: Both acute and convalescent COVID-19 samples were obtained from the United States, Italy and Spain. T cells, B-cell-depleted T cells, or PBMCs supplied cDNA or gDNA.

V shed 3 bases, J shed 7 bases, and the junction held 8 bases outside the gene matches. This CDR3 is 16 amino acids long. Germline V gene sequence: CDR1 SGHTA, CDR2 FQGNSA. Assay used: immunoSEQ multiplex PCR; TCRdb lists only in-frame clones, some missing. Among nearly 200,000 clones, approximately 87% were seen once, and the ten largest hold 0.78%. The sequence derives from a woman aged 70 to 79 with acute or convalescent COVID-19. The sequencing input was peripheral blood. The gene calls are TRBV7-2 and TRBJ2-7; TRBD2 aligns across 14 bases. The CDR3 DNA reads as TGTGCCAGCAGCTTCTCCCGGACTAGCGGGAGGAGTGAGCAGTACTTC. Residues: CASSFSRTSGRSEQYF.